This T cell receptor (beta chain) comes out of a study of blood T cell repertoires in COVID-19. Germline trimming cut 5 bases from V and 5 bases from J; bases unmatched to any gene: 6. Per the germline V gene, CDR1 is MGHDK and CDR2 is SYGVNS. The CDR3 runs 16 residues. Only in-frame clones appear in the TCRdb table, and some are missing; sequencing was by immunoSEQ multiplex PCR. This table holds 70,000 to 85,000 clones, 85% to 95% found once. The sequencing input was peripheral blood. V is TRBV25-1 and J is TRBJ2-1; TRBD2 agrees at 13 bases. This receptor was taken from a woman aged 55 to 70 with active COVID-19. The CDR3 nucleotides read TGTGCCAGCAGTCCCTTAACTAGCGGGAGGGACAATGAGCAGTTCTTC. The encoded protein is CASSPLTSGRDNEQFF.